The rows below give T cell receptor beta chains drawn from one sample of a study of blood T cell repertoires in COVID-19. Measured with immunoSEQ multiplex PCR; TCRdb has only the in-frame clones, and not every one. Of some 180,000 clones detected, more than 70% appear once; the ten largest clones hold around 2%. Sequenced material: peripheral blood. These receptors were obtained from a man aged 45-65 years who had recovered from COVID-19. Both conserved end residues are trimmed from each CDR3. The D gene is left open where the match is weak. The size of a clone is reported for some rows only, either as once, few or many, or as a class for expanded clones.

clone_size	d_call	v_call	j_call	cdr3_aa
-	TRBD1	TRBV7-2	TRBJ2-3	ASSLTGGADTQY
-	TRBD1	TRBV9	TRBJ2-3	ASSVATSTGGSTDTQY
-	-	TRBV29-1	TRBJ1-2	SGYSLGGVYGYT
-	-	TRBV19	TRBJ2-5	ASSPDPGETQY
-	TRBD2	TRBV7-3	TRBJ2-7	ASSSQAGGPYEQY
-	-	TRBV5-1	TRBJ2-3	ASSAVTDTQY
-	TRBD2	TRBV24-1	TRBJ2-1	ATSDFSGRGQF
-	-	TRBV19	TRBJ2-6	ASSPDSKPSYSGANVLT
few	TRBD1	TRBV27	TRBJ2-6	ASSLTGGFSGANVLT
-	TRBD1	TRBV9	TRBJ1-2	ASSDRDRGQGYT
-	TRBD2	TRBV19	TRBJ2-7	ASSLGRAEQY
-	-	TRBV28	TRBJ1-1	ASSTPGSYTEAF
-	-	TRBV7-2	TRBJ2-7	ASSHRTATSSYEQY
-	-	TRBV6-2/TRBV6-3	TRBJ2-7	ASSYFGGGINEQY
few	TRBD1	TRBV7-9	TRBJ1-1	ASSTRQGRNTEAF
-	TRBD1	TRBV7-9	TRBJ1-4	ASSSGQGYEKLF
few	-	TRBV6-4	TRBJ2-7	ASSDYRLGVYEQY
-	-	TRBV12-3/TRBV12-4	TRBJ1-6	ASSFAGPLH
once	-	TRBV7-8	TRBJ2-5	ASSSALGPSETQY
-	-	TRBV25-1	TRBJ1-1	ASSEDGRGTEAF
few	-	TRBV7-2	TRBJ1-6	ASRRGTGNSPLH
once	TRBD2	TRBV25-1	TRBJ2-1	ATVGLAGYNEQF
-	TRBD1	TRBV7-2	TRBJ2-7	ASTPDRGIYEQY
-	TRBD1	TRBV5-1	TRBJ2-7	ASTAKGLTGGNRGNSYEQY
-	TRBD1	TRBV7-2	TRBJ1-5	ASSFGTGANQPQH
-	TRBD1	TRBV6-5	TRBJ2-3	ASSYFGTGPTDTQY
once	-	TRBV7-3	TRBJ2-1	ASSLGLGASNEQF
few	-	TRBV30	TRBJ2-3	AWSVGADTQY
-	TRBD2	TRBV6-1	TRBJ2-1	ASSASLAGTVSNEQF